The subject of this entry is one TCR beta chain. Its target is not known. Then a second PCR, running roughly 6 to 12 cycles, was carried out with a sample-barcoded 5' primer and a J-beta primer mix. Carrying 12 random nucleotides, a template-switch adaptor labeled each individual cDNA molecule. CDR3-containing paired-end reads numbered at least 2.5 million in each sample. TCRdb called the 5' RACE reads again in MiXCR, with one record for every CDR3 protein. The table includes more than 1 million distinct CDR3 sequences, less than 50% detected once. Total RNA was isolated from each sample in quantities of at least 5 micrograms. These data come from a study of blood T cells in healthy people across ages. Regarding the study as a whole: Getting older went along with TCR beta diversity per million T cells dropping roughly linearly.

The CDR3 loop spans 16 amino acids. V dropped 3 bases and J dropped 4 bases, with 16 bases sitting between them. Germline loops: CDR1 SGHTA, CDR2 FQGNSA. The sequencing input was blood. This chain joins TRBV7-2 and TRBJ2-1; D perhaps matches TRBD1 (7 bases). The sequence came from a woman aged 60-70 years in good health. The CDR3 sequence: CASSLSSGGKYNEQFF. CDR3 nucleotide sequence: TGTGCCAGCAGCTTGTCCTCAGGGGGGAAGTACAATGAGCAGTTCTTC.